These T cell receptor beta chains were read from a single sample in a study of blood T cell repertoires in COVID-19. TCRdb keeps only in-frame clones here, not all; method: immunoSEQ multiplex PCR. Of roughly 230,000 clones in the sample, about 90% were seen once. The sequenced sample was PBMCs or T cells enriched from blood (not recorded which). Source of these receptors: a woman in her thirties with acute COVID-19. Both conserved end residues are part of each CDR3. The D gene is left open where the match is weak. Clone size appears in some rows only: once, few, many, or a class for an expanded clone.

CDR3 protein | CDR3 DNA | V gene | D gene | CDR3 length | J gene | clone size
CASSFPSYEQYF | TGTGCCAGCAGTTTCCCTTCCTACGAGCAGTACTTC | TRBV12-3/TRBV12-4 | NA | 12 | TRBJ2-7 | NA
CASSLVRGGNYGYTF | TGCGCCAGCAGCTTGGTCCGGGGAGGTAACTATGGCTACACCTTC | TRBV5-1 | NA | 15 | TRBJ1-2 | NA
CASSLEGAGGELFF | TGCGCCAGCAGCTTGGAGGGGGCAGGCGGGGAGCTGTTTTTT | TRBV5-1 | TRBD1 | 14 | TRBJ2-2 | NA
CASSPTRNGLNEQYF | TGTGCCAGCAGCCCGACTAGAAACGGGCTTAACGAGCAGTACTTC | TRBV5-4 | NA | 15 | TRBJ2-7 | NA
CASSVVPQGSYEQYF | TGTGCCAGCAGCGTCGTTCCACAGGGCTCCTACGAGCAGTACTTC | TRBV9 | NA | 15 | TRBJ2-7 | once
CASSFQGLAYGYTF | TGTGCCAGTAGTTTCCAGGGTCTGGCCTATGGCTACACCTTC | TRBV19 | NA | 14 | TRBJ1-2 | few
CAFGEQGGEKLFF | TGTGCCTTCGGGGAACAGGGCGGCGAAAAACTGTTTTTT | TRBV30 | NA | 13 | TRBJ1-4 | NA
CSFRPTGGDYGYTF | TGCAGCTTCCGCCCAACAGGGGGAGACTATGGCTACACCTTC | TRBV29-1 | TRBD1 | 14 | TRBJ1-2 | NA
CASAPQGGTGGAFF | TGTGCCAGCGCCCCACAGGGGGGGACCGGAGGAGCTTTCTTT | TRBV7-2 | TRBD1 | 14 | TRBJ1-1 | NA
CASSSIWGEPLGTDTQYF | TGTGCCAGCAGTTCAATATGGGGGGAGCCCCTGGGCACAGATACGCAGTATTTT | TRBV27 | NA | 18 | TRBJ2-3 | few
CASGWTGNGYTF | TGTGCCAGCGGATGGACAGGGAACGGCTACACCTTC | TRBV27 | TRBD1 | 12 | TRBJ1-2 | NA
CAISHRGQDTEAFF | TGTGCCATCAGTCACAGGGGGCAGGACACTGAAGCTTTCTTT | TRBV10-3 | TRBD1 | 14 | TRBJ1-1 | NA
CASSLQDFTGELFF | TGTGCCAGCAGTCTCCAGGACTTCACCGGGGAGCTGTTTTTT | TRBV6-2/TRBV6-3 | NA | 14 | TRBJ2-2 | NA
CASSLLGPNTEAFF | TGTGCCAGCAGCTTACTAGGTCCGAACACTGAAGCTTTCTTT | TRBV7-2 | NA | 14 | TRBJ1-1 | NA
CASSLGTGTGSGQPQHF | TGTGCCAGCAGCTTAGGTACCGGGACAGGGAGCGGTCAGCCCCAGCATTTT | TRBV11-2 | TRBD1 | 17 | TRBJ1-5 | NA
CATSETGRSYEQYF | TGTGCCACCAGTGAGACAGGGCGCTCCTACGAGCAGTACTTC | TRBV24-1 | TRBD1 | 14 | TRBJ2-7 | NA
CASSYPPRGELFF | TGTGCCAGCAGTTACCCCCCGAGGGGGGAGCTGTTTTTT | TRBV6-5 | NA | 13 | TRBJ2-2 | NA
CASSYSQDYGYTF | TGTGCCAGCAGTTACTCGCAGGACTATGGCTACACCTTC | TRBV6-5 | NA | 13 | TRBJ1-2 | NA
CASSSPRGGSYEQYF | TGTGCCAGCAGTTCACCCCGGGGGGGCTCCTACGAGCAGTACTTC | TRBV28 | TRBD2 | 15 | TRBJ2-7 | NA
CASSRGAHQPQHF | TGTGCCAGCTCCAGGGGGGCACATCAGCCCCAGCATTTT | TRBV27 | TRBD1 | 13 | TRBJ1-5 | NA
CASSSRTGETEAFF | TGTGCCAGCAGCTCGAGGACAGGGGAAACTGAAGCTTTCTTT | TRBV7-9 | TRBD1 | 14 | TRBJ1-1 | NA
CASRLGGAGETQYF | TGTGCCAGCCGTCTGGGGGGGGCAGGCGAGACCCAGTACTTC | TRBV2 | NA | 14 | TRBJ2-5 | NA
CASSLVTGEADGYTF | TGCGCCAGCAGCTTAGTAACAGGGGAAGCCGATGGCTACACCTTC | TRBV5-1 | TRBD1 | 15 | TRBJ1-2 | NA
CAIGSGQGSDSPLHF | TGTGCCATCGGGTCAGGGCAGGGGAGTGATTCACCCCTCCACTTT | TRBV10-3 | NA | 15 | TRBJ1-6 | NA
CASSSPFADRSYEQYF | TGTGCCAGCAGCTCCCCCTTCGCTGACAGGTCCTACGAGCAGTACTTC | TRBV5-6 | NA | 16 | TRBJ2-7 | NA
CASSRQDYNEQFF | TGTGCCAGCAGCCGACAGGATTACAATGAGCAGTTCTTC | TRBV9 | NA | 13 | TRBJ2-1 | NA
CSVESGSRPYEQYF | TGCAGCGTTGAATCCGGTTCCAGGCCCTACGAGCAGTACTTC | TRBV29-1 | NA | 14 | TRBJ2-7 | NA
CASSLGTRQTQAFF | TGCGCCAGCAGCTTGGGGACCCGACAGACCCAAGCTTTCTTT | TRBV5-1 | NA | 14 | TRBJ1-1 | once
CASSLGLQGLAKNIQYF | TGTGCCAGCAGCTTAGGACTACAGGGGCTAGCCAAAAACATTCAGTACTTC | TRBV7-9 | TRBD1 | 17 | TRBJ2-4 | NA
CASSLSSAGTEAFF | TGTGCCAGCAGCTTATCGTCAGCGGGCACTGAAGCTTTCTTT | TRBV7-2 | NA | 14 | TRBJ1-1 | NA
CASSFLGGTFGEQFF | TGTGCCAGCAGCTTCTTGGGGGGGACTTTCGGTGAGCAGTTCTTC | TRBV7-2 | TRBD2 | 15 | TRBJ2-1 | NA
CASSSSPSGYEQFF | TGTGCCAGCAGTTCTTCCCCCTCGGGTTATGAGCAGTTCTTC | TRBV28 | NA | 14 | TRBJ2-1 | NA
CASSFPLAGQGDTQYF | TGTGCCAGCAGCTTCCCCTTAGCGGGGCAGGGAGATACGCAGTATTTT | TRBV5-4 | TRBD2 | 16 | TRBJ2-3 | NA
CASMSFYNSPLHF | TGTGCCAGCATGTCCTTCTATAATTCACCCCTCCACTTT | TRBV6-6 | NA | 13 | TRBJ1-6 | NA
CATSPRGNTEAFF | TGTGCCACCAGCCCCCGCGGGAACACTGAAGCTTTCTTT | TRBV15 | NA | 13 | TRBJ1-1 | NA
CASSWSGEGNGYTF | TGTGCCAGCAGCTGGAGCGGAGAGGGCAACGGCTACACCTTC | TRBV5-5 | NA | 14 | TRBJ1-2 | NA
CASKTRGAGTDGYTF | TGTGCCAGTAAAACACGGGGAGCCGGAACAGATGGCTACACCTTC | TRBV19 | NA | 15 | TRBJ1-2 | NA
CASSLNTVYEQYF | TGTGCCAGCAGCTTGAACACCGTCTACGAGCAGTACTTC | TRBV5-4 | NA | 13 | TRBJ2-7 | NA
CASNTPRERAGTGELFF | TGTGCCAGCAACACCCCCCGAGAGAGGGCGGGAACCGGGGAGCTGTTTTTT | TRBV9 | NA | 17 | TRBJ2-2 | few
CASSVGQGDNSPLHF | TGTGCCAGCAGCGTAGGGCAGGGTGATAATTCACCCCTCCACTTT | TRBV9 | NA | 15 | TRBJ1-6 | few
CASSRTTGSGSYEQYF | TGTGCCAGCTCACGAACTACAGGTTCTGGCTCCTACGAGCAGTACTTC | TRBV18 | NA | 16 | TRBJ2-7 | NA